These 8 T cell receptor beta chains were all obtained from the same sample, sequenced in a study of glioma-infiltrating T cells after dendritic cell vaccination. The assay was immunoSEQ multiplex PCR, and TCRdb's table has in-frame clones only and misses some. There are 60,000 to 70,000 clones in the sample; 75% to 90% occur only once, and more than 8% lies in the top ten. The specimen was blood, collected before dendritic cell vaccination. Receptors were obtained from a human donor with glioblastoma.

This rearrangement joins TRBV29-1 to TRBJ1-2; no clear D. CDR1 is SQVTM and CDR2 is ANQGSEA in the germline V gene. CDR3 length: 11 amino acids. V lost 5 bases and J 8 bases, leaving 12 bases between the germline ends. The CDR3 DNA is TGCAGCGTTACCGCAGGAAGCGGCTACACCTTC. It yields the protein CSVTAGSGYTF.

J is TRBJ2-7 and V is TRBV29-1; a weak D match, TRBD2 (7 bases). Trimming cost V 4 bases and J 7 bases, with 17 bases left between them. The CDR3 extends over 13 amino acids. Germline loops: CDR1 SQVTM, CDR2 ANQGSEA. In DNA form, the CDR3 reads TGCAGCGTTGCTGTGGCAGGGGAGGGTGAGCAGTACTTC. Its protein is CSVAVAGEGEQYF.

The chain joins TRBV27 to TRBJ2-7, with TRBD1 identical over 10 bases. Germline-derived CDR1 and CDR2 are MNHEY and SMNVEV (reference sequence). CDR3 size: 15 residues. V was clipped by 4 bases and J by 5 bases; unmatched bases: 8. CDR3 DNA sequence: TGTGCCAGCAGTTCTGCCGGGACAGGGGCCCACGAGCAGTACTTC. Amino acids: CASSSAGTGAHEQYF.

The genes are TRBV10-3 and TRBJ2-3, with 7 positions matching TRBD2. This CDR3 has 14 amino acids. Germline V gene sequence: CDR1 ENHRY, CDR2 SYGVKD. V gave up 6 bases and J gave up 4 bases; unmatched junction bases: 7. DNA of the CDR3: TGTGCCATCAGCGGCGGGGGACCAGCAGATACGCAGTATTTT. Translation: CAISGGGPADTQYF.

V and J are TRBV13 and TRBJ2-6; 8 bases match TRBD2. The ends lost 5 bases at V and 2 bases at J; junction bases unmatched: 11. Germline CDR1 reads PRHDT; CDR2 reads FYEKMQ (reference sequence). The CDR3 runs to 18 residues. The CDR3 coding sequence is TGTGCCAGCAGCCCACCGGGACTAGGGGGGACTGGGGCCAACGTCCTGACTTTC. This gives the protein CASSPPGLGGTGANVLTF.

This chain links TRBV5-1 with TRBJ1-1; D gene uncertain. This CDR3 contains 14 residues. CDR1 is SGHRS and CDR2 is YFSETQ in the germline V gene. V was pared by 1 base and J by 4 bases, with 11 bases between. This CDR3 reads CASSLLEGGTEAFF. As DNA, the CDR3 is TGCGCCAGCAGCTTGTTGGAGGGCGGCACTGAAGCTTTCTTT.

This rearrangement joins TRBV15 to TRBJ1-5; the D gene is possibly TRBD1 (6 bases). In germline, CDR1 is LNHNV, CDR2 YYDKDF (reference sequence). Trimming stripped 1 base from V and 4 bases from J, with 11 bases between. The CDR3 has 15 residues. The CDR3 nucleotides are TGTGCCACCAGCAGAGGGGGGGGCGGAAATCAGCCCCAGCATTTT. It yields the protein CATSRGGGGNQPQHF.

The rearrangement links TRBV28 to TRBJ1-2, with a tentative D call TRBD1 (5 bases). The CDR3 covers 14 residues. Trimming left V 8 bases short and J 5 bases short, with 18 bases between. The germline gives CDR1 MDHEN, CDR2 SYDVKM. The CDR3 DNA follows: TGTGCCAGCCTACGGGGCGGGGGAAGGTATGGCTACACCTTC. Amino acids: CASLRGGGRYGYTF.